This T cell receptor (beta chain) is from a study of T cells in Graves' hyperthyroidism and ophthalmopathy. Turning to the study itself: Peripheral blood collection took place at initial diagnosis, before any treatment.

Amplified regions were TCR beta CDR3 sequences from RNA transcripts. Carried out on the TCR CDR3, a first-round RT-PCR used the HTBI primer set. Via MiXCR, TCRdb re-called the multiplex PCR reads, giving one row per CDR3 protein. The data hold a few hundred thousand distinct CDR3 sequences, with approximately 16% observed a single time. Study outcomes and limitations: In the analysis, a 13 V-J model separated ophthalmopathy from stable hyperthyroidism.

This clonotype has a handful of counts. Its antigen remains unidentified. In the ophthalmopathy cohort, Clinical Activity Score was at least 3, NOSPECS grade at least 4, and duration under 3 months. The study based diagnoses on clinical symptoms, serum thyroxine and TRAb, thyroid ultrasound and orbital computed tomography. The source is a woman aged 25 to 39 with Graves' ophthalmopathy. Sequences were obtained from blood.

This chain's CDR3 is CASSSGTGQKNIQYF. The DNA for the CDR3 is TGTGCCAGCTCCAGCGGGACAGGGCAAAAAAACATTCAGTACTTC. V gene TRBV28 combines with J gene TRBJ2-4; 9 bases are a match to TRBD1. V gave up 8 bases and J gave up 4 bases; unmatched junction bases: 9. Germline V gene lookup returns CDR1 MDHEN and CDR2 SYDVKM. The CDR3 runs to 15 residues. The full variable domain, rest sourced from reference TRBV28 and TRBJ2-4, is DVKVTQSSRYLVKRTGEKVFLECVQDMDHENMFWYRQDPGLGLRLIYFSYDVKMKEKGDIPEGYSVSREKKERFSLILESASTNQTSMYLCASSSGTGQKNIQYFGAGTRLSVL.